This note documents a single T cell receptor beta chain sequence. The data originate from a study of blood T cell repertoires in COVID-19. Across the whole study: T cells, B-cell-depleted T cells, or PBMCs provided the cDNA or gDNA that served as material.

CDR3 length: 14 residues. V shed 5 bases, J shed 2 bases, and the junction held 6 bases outside the gene matches. The V gene's germline CDR1 is MNHEY and CDR2 SVGAGI. Sequenced by immunoSEQ multiplex PCR; TCRdb stores in-frame clones only, minus some. The data show 30,000 or so clones, about four fifths seen once. The sequenced material came from peripheral blood. This chain connects TRBV6-5 to TRBJ2-7; 7 bases align to TRBD1. This clonotype originated in a man aged 80 or over with acute or convalescent COVID-19. The chain's CDR3 is CASSTGTVTYEQYF. CDR3 DNA: TGTGCCAGCAGTACCGGGACAGTTACCTACGAGCAGTACTTC.